The next 5 T cell receptor beta chains were all read from a single sample in a study of identical twins (dated by TCRdb to about 2016). The protocol used for the library was 5' RACE. Reads for this sample came from an Illumina HiSeq 2000. TCRdb took the public reads, trimmed them with fastp at Q25, ran MiXCR for clone calling and kept in-frame beta chains. Rows with a matching CDR3 protein are joined into one entry that keeps the most common DNA and genes. The sample yields approximately 620,000 distinct CDR3 sequences; less than 10% were counted once. Together, the top ten hold around 0.95% of the sample. This sample also belongs to another study, concerning yellow fever vaccine responses in identical twins.

The specimen sequenced was PBMCs. The source of these receptors is a woman in her late teens or twenties in good health.

The table lists this clonotype with many counts. The rearrangement uses TRBV29-1 and TRBJ2-1, with D perhaps assigned TRBD1 or TRBD2 (5 bases each). CDR1 and CDR2 from the germline V gene are SQVTM and ANQGSEA. V was pared by 3 bases and J by 5 bases, with 8 bases between. The CDR3 covers 12 residues. The CDR3 region has the DNA TGCAGCGTTGACGAGGGGAACAATGAGCAGTTCTTC. Encoded protein: CSVDEGNNEQFF.

The chain joins TRBV20-1 to TRBJ2-5; no clear D gene. V gave up 2 bases and J gave up 0 bases, with 10 bases separating them. The germline CDR1 and CDR2 sequences are DFQATT and SNEGSKA (reference sequence). The length of the CDR3 is 14 residues. The CDR3 protein is CSARSWADQETQYF. As DNA, the CDR3 is TGCAGTGCTAGATCGTGGGCGGACCAAGAGACCCAGTACTTC.

The table lists this clonotype with a few counts. The chain has TRBV28 and TRBJ2-3, with a possible D match to TRBD2 (6 bases). This CDR3 has 16 residues. Germline CDR1 and CDR2: MDHEN and SYDVKM. V lost 6 bases to trimming and J lost 0 bases, with 16 bases between them. Here the CDR3 DNA reads TGTGCCAGCAGCCTCGACGTGGGGGGAAGCACAGATACGCAGTATTTT. Protein product: CASSLDVGGSTDTQYF. Using reference TRBV28 and TRBJ2-3 for the parts outside the CDR3, the full variable domain is DVKVTQSSRYLVKRTGEKVFLECVQDMDHENMFWYRQDPGLGLRLIYFSYDVKMKEKGDIPEGYSVSREKKERFSLILESASTNQTSMYLCASSLDVGGSTDTQYFGPGTRLTVL.

The chain recombines TRBV3-1 with TRBJ2-7, with D hard to call. CDR1 LGHDT and CDR2 YNNKEL come from the germline V gene (reference sequence). This CDR3 spans 15 amino acids. V shed 0 bases and J shed 4 bases, with 13 bases lying between them. The CDR3 bases are TGTGCCAGCAGCCAAGACTTCGGACGCTATTACGAGCAGTACTTC. Amino acids: CASSQDFGRYYEQYF.

This clonotype occurred once. This chain connects TRBV7-2 to TRBJ2-7; D is undetermined. Germline V lookup: CDR1 SGHTA, CDR2 FQGNSA. The CDR3 has 14 residues. Trimming cost V 10 bases and J 1 base, with 17 bases left between them. As DNA, the CDR3 is TGTGCCACCCGTAAATCGGCACAGTCCTACGAGCAGTACTTC. Its protein product is CATRKSAQSYEQYF.